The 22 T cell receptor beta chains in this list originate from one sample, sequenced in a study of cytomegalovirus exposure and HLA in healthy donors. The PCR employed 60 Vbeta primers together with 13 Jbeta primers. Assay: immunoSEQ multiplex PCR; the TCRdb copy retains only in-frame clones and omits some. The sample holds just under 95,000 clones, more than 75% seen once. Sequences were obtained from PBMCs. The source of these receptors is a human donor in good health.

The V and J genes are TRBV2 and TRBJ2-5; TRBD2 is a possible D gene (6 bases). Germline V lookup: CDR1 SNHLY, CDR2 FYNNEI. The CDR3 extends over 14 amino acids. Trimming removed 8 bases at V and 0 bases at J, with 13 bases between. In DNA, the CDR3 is TGTGCCAGCGCCGCGGGGTCCAACCAAGAGACCCAGTACTTC. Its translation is CASAAGSNQETQYF.

CDR3: CASSLGGASGGRTDTQYF. The CDR3 bases are TGCGCCAGCAGCTTGGGAGGGGCTAGCGGGGGCCGCACAGATACGCAGTATTTT. The chain is built from TRBV5-1 and TRBJ2-3, with 10 bases lining up with TRBD2. V shed 0 bases, J shed 1 base, and the junction held 8 bases outside the gene matches. CDR3 length equals 18 residues. Germline V CDR1 and CDR2: SGHRS, YFSETQ.

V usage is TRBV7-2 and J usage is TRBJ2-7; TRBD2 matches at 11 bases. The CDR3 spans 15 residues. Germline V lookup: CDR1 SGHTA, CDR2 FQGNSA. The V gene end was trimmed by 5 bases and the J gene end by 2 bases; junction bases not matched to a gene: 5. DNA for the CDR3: TGTGCCAGCAGCGTTGGGACTAGCGGAACCTACGAGCAGTACTTC. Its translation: CASSVGTSGTYEQYF.

CDR3: CSVEKSSVEQFF. The CDR3 DNA reads as TGCAGCGTTGAAAAGTCTAGCGTTGAGCAGTTCTTC. The rearrangement joins TRBV29-1 to TRBJ2-1; possible D gene TRBD2, 6 bases. CDR1 and CDR2 from the germline V gene are SQVTM and ANQGSEA. The CDR3 consists of 12 residues. The V end lost 2 bases, the J end lost 9 bases, and 11 bases lay between the germline ends.

For the CDR3, the DNA is TGTGCCAGCAGTTTACTTCTAGGGGGCGGAGGAGCTTTCTTT. Translated, it gives CASSLLLGGGGAFF. The chain links TRBV27 to TRBJ1-1; 7 nucleotides match TRBD1. The CDR3 runs 14 residues. V was clipped by 2 bases and J by 10 bases; unmatched bases: 10. CDR1 is MNHEY, CDR2 SMNVEV, per germline (reference sequence).

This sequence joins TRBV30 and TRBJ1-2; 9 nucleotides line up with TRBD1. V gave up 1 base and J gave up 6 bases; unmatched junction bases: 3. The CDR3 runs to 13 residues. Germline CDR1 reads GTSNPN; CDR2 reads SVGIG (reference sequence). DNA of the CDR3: TGTGCCTGGAGTGAGGGACAGGGCGATGGCTACACCTTC. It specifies CAWSEGQGDGYTF.

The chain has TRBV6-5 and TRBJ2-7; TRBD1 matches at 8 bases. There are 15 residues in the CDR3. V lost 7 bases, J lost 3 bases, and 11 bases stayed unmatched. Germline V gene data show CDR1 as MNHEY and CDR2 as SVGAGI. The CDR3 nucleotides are TGTGCCAGCATGGGTCGACAGGGGAAGGGCTACGAGCAGTACTTC. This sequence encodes CASMGRQGKGYEQYF.

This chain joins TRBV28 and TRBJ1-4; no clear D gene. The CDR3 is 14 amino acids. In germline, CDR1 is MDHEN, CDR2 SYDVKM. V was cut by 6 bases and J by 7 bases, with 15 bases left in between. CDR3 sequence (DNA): TGTGCCAGCAGCCCTAGCGGGGTACTTGAAAAACTGTTTTTT. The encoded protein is CASSPSGVLEKLFF. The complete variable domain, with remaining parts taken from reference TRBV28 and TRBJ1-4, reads DVKVTQSSRYLVKRTGEKVFLECVQDMDHENMFWYRQDPGLGLRLIYFSYDVKMKEKGDIPEGYSVSREKKERFSLILESASTNQTSMYLCASSPSGVLEKLFFGSGTQLSVL.

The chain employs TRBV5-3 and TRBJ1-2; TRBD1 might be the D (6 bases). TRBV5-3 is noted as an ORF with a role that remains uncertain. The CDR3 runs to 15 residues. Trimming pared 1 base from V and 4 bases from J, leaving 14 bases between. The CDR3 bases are TGTGCCAGAAGCTTGAGTGGGGGCGCGGGCTATGGCTACACCTTC. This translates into CARSLSGGAGYGYTF.

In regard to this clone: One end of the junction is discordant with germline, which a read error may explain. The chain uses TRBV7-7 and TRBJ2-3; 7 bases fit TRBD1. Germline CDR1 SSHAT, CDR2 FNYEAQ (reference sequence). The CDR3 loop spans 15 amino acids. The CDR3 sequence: CASSAEAGGEYTQYF. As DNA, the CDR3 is TGTGCTAGCAGCGCGGAGGCAGGGGGTGAATATACGCAGTATTTT.

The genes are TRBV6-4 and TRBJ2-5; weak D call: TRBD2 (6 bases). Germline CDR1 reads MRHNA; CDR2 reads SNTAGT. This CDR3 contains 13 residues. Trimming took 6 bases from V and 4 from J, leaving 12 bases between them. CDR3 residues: CASSSDYGETQYF. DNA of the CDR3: TGTGCCAGCAGCTCGGACTACGGAGAGACCCAGTACTTC.

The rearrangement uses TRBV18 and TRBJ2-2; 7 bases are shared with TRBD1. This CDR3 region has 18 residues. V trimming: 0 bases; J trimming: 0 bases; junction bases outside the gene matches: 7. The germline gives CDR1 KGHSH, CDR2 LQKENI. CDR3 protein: CASSPPYVRGSNTGELFF. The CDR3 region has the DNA TGTGCCAGCTCACCACCGTACGTCAGGGGGTCGAACACCGGGGAGCTGTTTTTT.

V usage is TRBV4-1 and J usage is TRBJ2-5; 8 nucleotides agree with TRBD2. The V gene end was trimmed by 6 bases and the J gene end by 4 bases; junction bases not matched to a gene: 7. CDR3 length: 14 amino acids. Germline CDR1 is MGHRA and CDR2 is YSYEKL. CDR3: CASSHSGVGETQYF. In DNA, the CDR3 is TGCGCCAGCAGTCATAGCGGGGTCGGAGAGACCCAGTACTTC.

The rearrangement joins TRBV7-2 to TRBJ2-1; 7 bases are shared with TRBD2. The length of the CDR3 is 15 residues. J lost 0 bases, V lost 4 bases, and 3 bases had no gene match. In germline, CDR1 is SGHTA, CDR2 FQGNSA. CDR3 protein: CASSSTSASYNEQFF. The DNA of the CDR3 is TGTGCCAGCAGCTCCACTAGCGCCTCCTACAATGAGCAGTTCTTC.

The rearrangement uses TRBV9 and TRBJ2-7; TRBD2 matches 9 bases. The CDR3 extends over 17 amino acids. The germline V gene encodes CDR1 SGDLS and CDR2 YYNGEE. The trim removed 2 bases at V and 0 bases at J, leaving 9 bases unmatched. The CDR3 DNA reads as TGTGCCAGCAGCGTGAGTCCGGGACTAGCCTCCTCCTACGAGCAGTACTTC. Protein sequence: CASSVSPGLASSYEQYF.

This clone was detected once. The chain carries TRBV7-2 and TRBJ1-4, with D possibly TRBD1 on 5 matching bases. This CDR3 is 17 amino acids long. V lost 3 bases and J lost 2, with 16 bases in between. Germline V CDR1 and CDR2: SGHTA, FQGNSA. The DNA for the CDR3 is TGTGCCAGCAGCTTTATGCCCGCGGGACGGACTAATGAAAAACTGTTTTTT. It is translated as CASSFMPAGRTNEKLFF.

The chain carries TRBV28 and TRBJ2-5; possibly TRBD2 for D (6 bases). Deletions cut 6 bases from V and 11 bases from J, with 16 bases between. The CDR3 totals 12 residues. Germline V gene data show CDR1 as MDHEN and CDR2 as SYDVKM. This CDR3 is CASREEGREQYF. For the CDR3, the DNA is TGTGCCAGCAGGGAGGAGGGACGGGAGCAGTACTTC.

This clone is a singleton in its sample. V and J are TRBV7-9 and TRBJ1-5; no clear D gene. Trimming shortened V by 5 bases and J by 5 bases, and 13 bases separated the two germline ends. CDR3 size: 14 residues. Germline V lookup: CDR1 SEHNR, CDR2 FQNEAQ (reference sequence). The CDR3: CASSPTSVDQPQHF. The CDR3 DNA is TGTGCCAGCAGCCCCACGTCGGTGGATCAGCCCCAGCATTTT.

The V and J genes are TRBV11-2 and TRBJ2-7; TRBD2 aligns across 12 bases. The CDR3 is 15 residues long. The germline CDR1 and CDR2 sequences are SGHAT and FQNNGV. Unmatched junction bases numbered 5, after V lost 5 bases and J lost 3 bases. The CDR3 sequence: CASSTGLAGIYEQYF. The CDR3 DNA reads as TGTGCCAGCAGCACAGGACTAGCGGGGATCTACGAGCAGTACTTC.

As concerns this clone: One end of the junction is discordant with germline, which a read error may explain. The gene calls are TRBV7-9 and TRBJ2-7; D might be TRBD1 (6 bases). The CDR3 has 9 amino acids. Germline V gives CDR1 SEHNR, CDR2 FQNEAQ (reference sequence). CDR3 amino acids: CASSPSQGF. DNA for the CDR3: TGTGCCAGCAGCCCATCACAGGGTTTC. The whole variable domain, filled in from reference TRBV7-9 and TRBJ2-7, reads DTGVSQNPRHKITKRGQNVTFRCDPISEHNRLYWYRQTLGQGPEFLTYFQNEAQLEKSRLLSDRFSAERPKGSFSTLEIQRTEQGDSAMYLCASSPSQGFGPGTRLTVT.

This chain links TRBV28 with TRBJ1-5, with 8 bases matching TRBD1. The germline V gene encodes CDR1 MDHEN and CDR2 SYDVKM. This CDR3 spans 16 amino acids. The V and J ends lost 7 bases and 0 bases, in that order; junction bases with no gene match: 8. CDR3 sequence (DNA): TGTGCCAGCAAACGTCGGACAGGGTTTAGCAATCAGCCCCAGCATTTT. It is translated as CASKRRTGFSNQPQHF.

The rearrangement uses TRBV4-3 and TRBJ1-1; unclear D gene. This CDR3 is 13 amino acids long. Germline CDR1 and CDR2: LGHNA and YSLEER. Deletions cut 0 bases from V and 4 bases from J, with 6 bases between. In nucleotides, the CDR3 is TGCGCCAGCAGCCAAGATTCCCGCACTGAAGCTTTCTTT. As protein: CASSQDSRTEAFF.